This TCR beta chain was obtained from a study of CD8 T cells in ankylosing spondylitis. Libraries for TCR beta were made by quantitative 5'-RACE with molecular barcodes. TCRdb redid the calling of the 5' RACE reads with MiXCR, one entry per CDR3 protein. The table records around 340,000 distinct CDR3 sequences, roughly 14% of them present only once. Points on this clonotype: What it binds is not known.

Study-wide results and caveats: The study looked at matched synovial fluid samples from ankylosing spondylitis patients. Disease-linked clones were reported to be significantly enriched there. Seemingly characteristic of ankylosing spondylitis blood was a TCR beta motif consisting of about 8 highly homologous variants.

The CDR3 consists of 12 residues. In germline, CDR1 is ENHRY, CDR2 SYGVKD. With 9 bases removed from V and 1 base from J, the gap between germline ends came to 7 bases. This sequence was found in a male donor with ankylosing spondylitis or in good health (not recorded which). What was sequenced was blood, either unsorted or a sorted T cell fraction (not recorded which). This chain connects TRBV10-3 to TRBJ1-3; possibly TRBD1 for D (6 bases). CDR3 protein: CAIQGSGNTIYF. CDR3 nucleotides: TGTGCCATACAGGGATCTGGAAACACCATATATTTT.